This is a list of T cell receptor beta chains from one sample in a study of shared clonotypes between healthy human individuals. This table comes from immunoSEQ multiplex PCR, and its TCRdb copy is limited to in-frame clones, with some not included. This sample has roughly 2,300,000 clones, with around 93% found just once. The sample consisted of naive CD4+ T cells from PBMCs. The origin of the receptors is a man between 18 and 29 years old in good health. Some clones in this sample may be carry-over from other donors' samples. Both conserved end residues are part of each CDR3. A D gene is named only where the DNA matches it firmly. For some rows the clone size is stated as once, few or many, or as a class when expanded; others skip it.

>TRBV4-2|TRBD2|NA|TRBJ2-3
TGTGCCAGCAGCCAAGGGGCTAGTTCGCGGGAGGGACACACGCAGTATTTT
CASSQGASSREGHTQYF
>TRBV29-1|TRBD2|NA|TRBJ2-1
TGCAGCGTGCAGCGGACTAGCGGGAGTTCCAATGAGCAGTTCTTC
CSVQRTSGSSNEQFF
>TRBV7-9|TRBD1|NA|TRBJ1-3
TGTGCCTCCTCCCAGGGACAGACTGGAAACACCATATATTTT
CASSQGQTGNTIYF
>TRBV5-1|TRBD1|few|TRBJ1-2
TGCGCCAGCAGCTTTGGACAGGGGGACGGCTACACCTTC
CASSFGQGDGYTF
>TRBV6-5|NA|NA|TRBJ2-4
NA
CASSSSVSTKNIQYF
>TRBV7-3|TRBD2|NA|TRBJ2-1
TGTGCCAGCAGCTTGAGGCTAGCGGGAGTGAATGAGCAGTTCTTC
CASSLRLAGVNEQFF
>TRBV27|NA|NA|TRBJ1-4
TGTGCCAGCAGTCTTTTGGGGGCCCCAGGGTGGGAAACTAATGAAAAACTGTTTTTT
CASSLLGAPGWETNEKLFF
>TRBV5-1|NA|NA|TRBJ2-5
TGCGCCAGCAGCTTGGACCGTCCCTACGGGGGGACCCAGTACTTC
CASSLDRPYGGTQYF
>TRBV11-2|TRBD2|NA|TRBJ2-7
TGTGCCAGCAGCTTGATTTGGCCGGGACTAGCGGGAGACGAGCAGTACTTC
CASSLIWPGLAGDEQYF
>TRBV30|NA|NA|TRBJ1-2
TGTGCCTGGAGTGGCCTCGGGGATGGCTACACCTTC
CAWSGLGDGYTF
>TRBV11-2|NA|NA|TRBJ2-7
TGTGCCAGCAGCTTTGATTGGGGAAGCTCCTACGAGCAGTACTTC
CASSFDWGSSYEQYF
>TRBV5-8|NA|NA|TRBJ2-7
TGTGCCAGCAGCCTGGGTCCAGCCTTCTCCTACGAGCAGTACTTC
CASSLGPAFSYEQYF
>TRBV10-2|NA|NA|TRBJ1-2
TGCGCCAGCTACTATGGTCTGGTCGGGGCCCGAGAGGGCTACACCTTC
CASYYGLVGAREGYTF
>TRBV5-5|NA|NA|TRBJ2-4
TGTGCCAGCAGCAGCCAGGTGGGAACGGTTACTCAGTACTTC
CASSSQVGTVTQYF
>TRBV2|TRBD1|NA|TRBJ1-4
TGTGCCAGCAGTGGCCAGGGGGCTAATGAAAAACTGTTTTTT
CASSGQGANEKLFF
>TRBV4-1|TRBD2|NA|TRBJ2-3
TGCGCCAGCAGCCAAGAGTCACTAGCGTTCACAGATACGCAGTATTTT
CASSQESLAFTDTQYF
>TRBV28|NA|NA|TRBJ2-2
TGTGCCAGCAGTTTTGGGGGTACCGGGGAGCTGTTTTTT
CASSFGGTGELFF
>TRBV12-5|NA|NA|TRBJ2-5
TGTGCTAGTGGCCAAACCCGGGACGGACGCGAGACCCAGTACTTC
CASGQTRDGRETQYF
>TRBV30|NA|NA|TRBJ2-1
TGTGCCTGGGCTGGGGGAAAGGGTAGGGCCTACAATGAGCAGTTCTTC
CAWAGGKGRAYNEQFF
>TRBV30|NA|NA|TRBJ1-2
TGTGCCTGGAGTGTTGCGGCGGACTATGGCTACACCTTC
CAWSVAADYGYTF
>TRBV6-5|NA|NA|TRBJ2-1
TGTGCCAGCAGTTATAGGCAGGTGAAGCCCAATGAGCAGTTCTTC
CASSYRQVKPNEQFF
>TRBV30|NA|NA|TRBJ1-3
TGTGCCCAAACCCTCACGGGGGCTGGAAACACCATATATTTT
CAQTLTGAGNTIYF
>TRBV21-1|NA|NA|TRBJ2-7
NA
CASSKGVVGQGTSGRYYEQYF
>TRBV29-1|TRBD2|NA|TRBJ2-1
TGCAGCGTTAATAAGGGACTAGCCCTCTACAATGAGCAGTTCTTC
CSVNKGLALYNEQFF
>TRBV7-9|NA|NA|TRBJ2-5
TGTGCCGGACAGACAGGTGCGATGGCCCAGTACTTC
CAGQTGAMAQYF
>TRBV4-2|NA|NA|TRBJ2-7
TGTGCCAGCAGCCAAGGACGGGGGGCTGCCTACGAGCAGTACTTC
CASSQGRGAAYEQYF
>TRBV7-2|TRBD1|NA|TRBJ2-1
TGTGCCAGCAGTCCGAGTGGGACAGGCCGATACAATGAGCAGTTCTTC
CASSPSGTGRYNEQFF
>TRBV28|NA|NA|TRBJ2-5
TGTGCCAGCAGTTTCCCCAGGGTATCGTCGACCCAGTACTTC
CASSFPRVSSTQYF
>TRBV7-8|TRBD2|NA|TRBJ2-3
TGTGCCAGTGGTCCTACGGGAGGGCCCACAGATACGCAGTATTTT
CASGPTGGPTDTQYF
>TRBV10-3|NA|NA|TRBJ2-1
TGTGCCATCAGTGAGTTGGCAGAGCAGTTCTTC
CAISELAEQFF
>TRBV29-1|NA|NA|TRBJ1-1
TGCAGCGTTATTGACAGGATGAACACTGAAGCCTTCTTT
CSVIDRMNTEAFF
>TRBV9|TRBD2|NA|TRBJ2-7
TGTGCCAGCAGCGTAGCACTAGCGAGTTACTACGAGCAGTACTTC
CASSVALASYYEQYF
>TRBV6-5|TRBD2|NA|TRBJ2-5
TGTGCCTCAAAACGCGGGAGTAGTCAAGAGACCCAGTACTTC
CASKRGSSQETQYF
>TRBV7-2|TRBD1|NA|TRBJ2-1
TGTGCCAGCAGCCTAAGACAGGGGGGAATCAATGAGCAGTTCTTC
CASSLRQGGINEQFF
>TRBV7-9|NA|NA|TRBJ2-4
TGTGCCAGCAGTGGGCAGCCAAAAAACATTCAGTACTTC
CASSGQPKNIQYF
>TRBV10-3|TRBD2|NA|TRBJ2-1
TGTGCCATCACCCTGGGGGGGAGTCGAGAAAATGAGCAGTTCTTC
CAITLGGSRENEQFF
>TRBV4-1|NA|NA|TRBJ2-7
TGCGCCAGCAGCCAAGTGCTGTTGGAGTACGAGCAGTACTTC
CASSQVLLEYEQYF
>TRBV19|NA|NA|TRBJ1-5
TGTGCCAGTAGTCCCGACGCGGGGGGCCTAGGCAGCAATCAGCCCCAGCATTTT
CASSPDAGGLGSNQPQHF
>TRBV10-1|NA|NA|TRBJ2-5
TGCGCCAGCAGTTCGACAGAGCAAGAGACCCAGTACTTC
CASSSTEQETQYF
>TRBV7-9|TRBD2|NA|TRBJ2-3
TGTGCCAGCAGCTTAGATCTGACTAGCGGGACCCCTGGGGGTACGCAGTATTTT
CASSLDLTSGTPGGTQYF
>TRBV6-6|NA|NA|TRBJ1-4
TGTGCCAGCATTCGGGGACCCCTAAGCGGAAAACTGTTTTTT
CASIRGPLSGKLFF
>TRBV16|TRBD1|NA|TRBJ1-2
TGTGCCAGCAGCCGCCCTGGACAGGGGTCTTATGGCTACACCTTC
CASSRPGQGSYGYTF
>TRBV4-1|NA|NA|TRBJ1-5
TGCGCCAGCAGCACCCCAGGTCCGCAAAATCAGCCCCAGCATTTT
CASSTPGPQNQPQHF
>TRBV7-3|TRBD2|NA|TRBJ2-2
TGTGCCAGCAGCACTACTAGCGGGAGTAACACCGGGGAGCTGTTTTTT
CASSTTSGSNTGELFF
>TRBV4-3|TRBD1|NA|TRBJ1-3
TGCGCCAGCAGCCAACAAACAGGGGGCCCTGGAAACACCATATATTTT
CASSQQTGGPGNTIYF
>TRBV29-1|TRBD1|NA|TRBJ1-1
TGCAGCGTTGGGGGGGGCATCGGACAGGGGAACACTGAAGCTTTCTTT
CSVGGGIGQGNTEAFF
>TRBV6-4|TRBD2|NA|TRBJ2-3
TGTGCCAGCAGCCAGCGACTAGCGGGCAGCACAGATACGCAGTATTTT
CASSQRLAGSTDTQYF
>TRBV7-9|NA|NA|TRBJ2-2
TGTGCCAGCAGCCCCCTGGGGGGGGCGGGCACCGGGGAGCTGTTTTTT
CASSPLGGAGTGELFF
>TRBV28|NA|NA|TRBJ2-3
TGTGCCAGCAGTATACCACGCGGGGCAGATACGCAGTATTTT
CASSIPRGADTQYF
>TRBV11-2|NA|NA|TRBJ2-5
TGTGCCAGCAGCTTAGTCGAGACCCAGTACTTC
CASSLVETQYF
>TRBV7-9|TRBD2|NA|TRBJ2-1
TGTGCCAGCAGCCAGGGACTAGCGGGACCGCGCTCCTACAATGAGCAGTTCTTC
CASSQGLAGPRSYNEQFF